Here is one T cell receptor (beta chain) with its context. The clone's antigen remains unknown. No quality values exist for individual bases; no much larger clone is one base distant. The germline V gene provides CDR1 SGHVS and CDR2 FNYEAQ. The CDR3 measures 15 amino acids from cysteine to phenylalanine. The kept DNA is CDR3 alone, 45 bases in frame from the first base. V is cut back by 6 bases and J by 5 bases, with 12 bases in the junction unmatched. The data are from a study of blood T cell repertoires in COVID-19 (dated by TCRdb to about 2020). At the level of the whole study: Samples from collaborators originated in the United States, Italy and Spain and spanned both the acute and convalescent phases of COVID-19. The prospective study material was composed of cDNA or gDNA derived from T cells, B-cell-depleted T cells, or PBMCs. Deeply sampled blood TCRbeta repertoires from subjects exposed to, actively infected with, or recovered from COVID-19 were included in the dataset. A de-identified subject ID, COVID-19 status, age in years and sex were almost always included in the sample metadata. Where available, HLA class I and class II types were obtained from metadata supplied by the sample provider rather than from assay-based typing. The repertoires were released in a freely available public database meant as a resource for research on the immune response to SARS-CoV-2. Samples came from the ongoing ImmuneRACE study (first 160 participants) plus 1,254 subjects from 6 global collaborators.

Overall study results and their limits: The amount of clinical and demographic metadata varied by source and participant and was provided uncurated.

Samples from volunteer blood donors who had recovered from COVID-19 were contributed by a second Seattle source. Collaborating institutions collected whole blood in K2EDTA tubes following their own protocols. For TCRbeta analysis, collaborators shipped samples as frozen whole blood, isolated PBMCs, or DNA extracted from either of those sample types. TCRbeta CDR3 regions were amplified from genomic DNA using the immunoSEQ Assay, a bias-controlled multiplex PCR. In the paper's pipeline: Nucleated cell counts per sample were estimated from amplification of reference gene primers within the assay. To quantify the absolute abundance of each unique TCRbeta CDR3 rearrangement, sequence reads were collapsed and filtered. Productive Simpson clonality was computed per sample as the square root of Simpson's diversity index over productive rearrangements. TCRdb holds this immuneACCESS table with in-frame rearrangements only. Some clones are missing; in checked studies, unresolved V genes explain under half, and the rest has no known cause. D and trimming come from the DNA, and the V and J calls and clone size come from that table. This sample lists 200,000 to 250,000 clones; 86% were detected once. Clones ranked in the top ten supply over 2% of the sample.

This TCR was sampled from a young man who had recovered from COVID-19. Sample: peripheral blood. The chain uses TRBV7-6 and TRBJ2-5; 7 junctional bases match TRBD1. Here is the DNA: TGTGCCAGCAGTACCCACAGGGGATGGTCGGAGACCCAGTACTTC. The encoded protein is CASSTHRGWSETQYF.